This passage covers 5 T cell receptor beta chains from one sample sequenced in a study of cytotoxic CD8 clonotypes in ibrutinib-treated CLL. The table came from immunoSEQ multiplex PCR; TCRdb's copy has only in-frame clones and leaves some out. This sample has 100,000 to 150,000 clones, with over 75% found just once. Sequences were derived from PBMCs, sampled after 24 months of ibrutinib treatment. The receptors come from a human donor with chronic lymphocytic leukemia.

The rearrangement links TRBV7-9 to TRBJ2-1; weak D call: TRBD1 (5 bases). Deletions cut 3 bases from V and 6 bases from J, with 15 bases between. The CDR3 is 15 residues long. In germline, CDR1 is SEHNR, CDR2 FQNEAQ (reference sequence). DNA of the CDR3: TGTGCCAGCAGCTTTGGGTCCAGGGTATCCAATGAGCAGTTCTTC. It is translated as CASSFGSRVSNEQFF.

The chain is built from TRBV5-1 and TRBJ2-6, with unresolved D. This CDR3 spans 15 amino acids. Germline V gene data show CDR1 as SGHRS and CDR2 as YFSETQ. The V gene lost 1 base and the J gene lost 0 bases, with 5 bases spanning the gap. CDR3 nucleotide sequence: TGCGCCAGCAGCTTGTCTGGCTCTGGGGCCAACGTCCTGACTTTC. This gives the protein CASSLSGSGANVLTF.

The genes are TRBV19 and TRBJ2-3; 7 nucleotides align to TRBD1. V was pared by 8 bases and J by 2 bases, with 4 bases of the junction left unmatched. Germline V gives CDR1 LNHDA, CDR2 SQIVND (reference sequence). The length of the CDR3 is 13 residues. The CDR3 protein is CASLGQNTDTQYF. DNA for the CDR3: TGTGCCAGTCTGGGACAGAACACAGATACGCAGTATTTT.

The rearrangement joins TRBV11-2 to TRBJ2-3, with D uncertain. This CDR3 is built from 16 residues. From germline, CDR1 is SGHAT and CDR2 FQNNGV. Trimming cost V 2 bases and J 2 bases, with 14 bases left between them. The CDR3 here is CASSLRLQSHTDTQYF. The CDR3, as DNA: TGTGCCAGCAGCTTAAGGCTACAGTCGCACACAGATACGCAGTATTTT.

The chain combines TRBV11-3 with TRBJ2-1; D may correspond to TRBD1 or TRBD2 (6 bases each). This CDR3 is built from 15 residues. Germline V gives CDR1 SGHNT, CDR2 YENEEA. The ends were cut back, 1 base at V and 7 bases at J, with 14 bases in the middle. The CDR3 spells CASSLAGVQGNEQFF. In DNA form, the CDR3 reads TGTGCCAGCAGCTTAGCGGGGGTACAGGGTAATGAGCAGTTCTTC.